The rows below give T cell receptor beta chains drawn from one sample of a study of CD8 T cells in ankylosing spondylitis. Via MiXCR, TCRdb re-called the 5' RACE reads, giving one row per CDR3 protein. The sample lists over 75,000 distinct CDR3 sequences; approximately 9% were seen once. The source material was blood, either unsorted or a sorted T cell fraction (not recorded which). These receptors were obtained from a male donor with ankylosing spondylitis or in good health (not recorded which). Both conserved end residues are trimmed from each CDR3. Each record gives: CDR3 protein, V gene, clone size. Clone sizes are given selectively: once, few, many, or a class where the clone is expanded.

CDR3aa: SARPRRGSTYEQY
v_gene: TRBV20-1
abundance: many

CDR3aa: CARDPRTSGGLYEQY
v_gene: TRBV20-1
abundance: few

CDR3aa: ASSGEETGMRETQY
v_gene: TRBV9
abundance: many

CDR3aa: ASSLAASSHNEQF
v_gene: TRBV7-2
abundance: few

CDR3aa: ASSPGLAGTGELF
v_gene: TRBV7-3
abundance: many

CDR3aa: ASSPSRGSYEQY
v_gene: TRBV7-7
abundance: many

CDR3aa: ASSPPAHYEQY
v_gene: TRBV7-9
abundance: many

CDR3aa: SVVVGGSQTQY
v_gene: TRBV29-1
abundance: many

CDR3aa: ASSLRSGGKPDTQY
v_gene: TRBV11-3
abundance: few

CDR3aa: ASAPGGASQETQY
v_gene: TRBV2
abundance: NA

CDR3aa: ASSLAGGESYGYT
v_gene: TRBV7-8
abundance: many

CDR3aa: ASTRVGSSTQF
v_gene: TRBV27
abundance: NA

CDR3aa: SAGRGSGTEAF
v_gene: TRBV20-1
abundance: many

CDR3aa: ASSLLPTGMNSPLH
v_gene: TRBV7-2
abundance: few

CDR3aa: ASSWDEGQPQH
v_gene: TRBV5-5
abundance: many

CDR3aa: ASSYIGAGSDEQY
v_gene: TRBV6-2/TRBV6-3
abundance: few

CDR3aa: ASSQGSGGYEPQH
v_gene: TRBV12-3/TRBV12-4
abundance: many

CDR3aa: ASSVGTGELF
v_gene: TRBV9
abundance: many

CDR3aa: ASSLGGWLGNTIY
v_gene: TRBV7-9
abundance: many

CDR3aa: ASSESGVRNSPLH
v_gene: TRBV25-1
abundance: NA

CDR3aa: ASTKHYGGASYNEQF
v_gene: TRBV3-1
abundance: few

CDR3aa: SVGTGQGYEQY
v_gene: TRBV29-1
abundance: many

CDR3aa: ASSLLPGTGNYGYT
v_gene: TRBV11-2
abundance: many

CDR3aa: ASSLNHNTGELF
v_gene: TRBV7-3
abundance: many

CDR3aa: ASSSSGGIYEQY
v_gene: TRBV7-2
abundance: many

CDR3aa: ASSFGGRRGNTEAF
v_gene: TRBV5-4
abundance: many

CDR3aa: ASRRQGATSTDTQY
v_gene: TRBV7-2
abundance: few

CDR3aa: ASSLRGARGETQY
v_gene: TRBV12-3/TRBV12-4
abundance: many

CDR3aa: ASSLAREQY
v_gene: TRBV12-3/TRBV12-4
abundance: many

CDR3aa: ASSPPRGRTEAF
v_gene: TRBV18
abundance: many

CDR3aa: ASSPTSGGLSYEQY
v_gene: TRBV5-1
abundance: many

CDR3aa: ASSIQGNTEAF
v_gene: TRBV5-1
abundance: many

CDR3aa: ASSRTAGPVQETQY
v_gene: TRBV5-1
abundance: many

CDR3aa: ASSLTSLANTGELF
v_gene: TRBV7-3
abundance: many

CDR3aa: AWSVPGLIYEQY
v_gene: TRBV30
abundance: many

CDR3aa: ASTNLRGRRGEQY
v_gene: TRBV28
abundance: many

CDR3aa: ASNPGAAGGNTIY
v_gene: TRBV28
abundance: many

CDR3aa: ASSQDVSGGSYEQY
v_gene: TRBV3-1
abundance: many

CDR3aa: ASSPSGNTGELF
v_gene: TRBV7-9
abundance: many

CDR3aa: ASSLGGYSNQPQH
v_gene: TRBV12-3/TRBV12-4
abundance: many

CDR3aa: ASSLAGSAGYT
v_gene: TRBV7-2
abundance: few

CDR3aa: ASSLRQIAGHTGELF
v_gene: TRBV5-1
abundance: many

CDR3aa: SARDQGRVNEQF
v_gene: TRBV20-1
abundance: few

CDR3aa: SAPGQLNTGELF
v_gene: TRBV20-1
abundance: many

CDR3aa: ASSLKTSGANEQF
v_gene: TRBV5-1
abundance: many

CDR3aa: ASSLTSSGGPTRYNEQF
v_gene: TRBV7-3
abundance: many

CDR3aa: ASSPGQDPSPLH
v_gene: TRBV5-1
abundance: many

CDR3aa: ASKRGPAYEQY
v_gene: TRBV2
abundance: many

CDR3aa: ASSQGSEGAYGYT
v_gene: TRBV28
abundance: many